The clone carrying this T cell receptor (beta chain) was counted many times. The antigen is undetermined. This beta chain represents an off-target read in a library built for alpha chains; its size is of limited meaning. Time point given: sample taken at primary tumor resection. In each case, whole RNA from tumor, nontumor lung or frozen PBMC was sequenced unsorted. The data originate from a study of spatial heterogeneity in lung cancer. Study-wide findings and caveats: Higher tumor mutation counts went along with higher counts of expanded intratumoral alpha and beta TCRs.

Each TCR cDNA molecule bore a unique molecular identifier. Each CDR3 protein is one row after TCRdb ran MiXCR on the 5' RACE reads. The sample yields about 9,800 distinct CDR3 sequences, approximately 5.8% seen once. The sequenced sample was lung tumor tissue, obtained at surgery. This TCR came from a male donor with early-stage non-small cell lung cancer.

The chain's CDR3 is CASSPRTATGELFF. CDR3 bases: TGTGCCAGCAGCCCCCGGACAGCCACGGGGGAGCTGTTTTTT. V gene TRBV9 combines with J gene TRBJ2-2; D may be TRBD1 (6 bases). Germline V gene lookup returns CDR1 SGDLS and CDR2 YYNGEE. The CDR3 is 14 amino acids. V lost 4 bases and J lost 8, with 15 bases in between. Complete variable domain (other parts from reference TRBV9 and TRBJ2-2): DSGVTQTPKHLITATGQRVTLRCSPRSGDLSVYWYQQSLDQGLQFLIQYYNGEERAKGNILERFSAQQFPDLHSELNLSSLELGDSALYFCASSPRTATGELFFGEGSRLTVL.